The source of this T cell receptor (beta chain) is a study of cytomegalovirus exposure and HLA in healthy donors. In the study overall: An analysis done earlier identified about 120 million unique TCR beta sequences from about 179 million T cells.

The PCR was carried out with 60 Vbeta primers and 13 Jbeta primers. Sequencing was performed with immunoSEQ multiplex PCR; in TCRdb, only in-frame clones are kept and a portion is missing. The table shows about 130,000 clones, with roughly four fifths occurring only once. Study-wide results and caveats: A prior analysis recorded that most TCR beta V segments were productive about 87% or about 30% of the time. A missense variant in DCLRE1C was later tied to TCR beta V- and J-gene trimming. An apparent linkage of common viral pathogens to several of the most significant clusters emerged in a later analysis.

Worth noting for this clone: Its target is not known.

Germline V gives CDR1 SGHTA, CDR2 FQGNSA. The CDR3 covers 15 residues. The V end lost 5 bases, the J end lost 3 bases, and 17 bases lay between the germline ends. The source of this sequence is a male donor in good health and CMV-seropositive. Material: PBMCs. The chain has TRBV7-2 and TRBJ2-7; a weak D match, TRBD2 (5 bases). CDR3 sequence: CASSPDAGIGYEQYF. DNA for the CDR3: TGTGCCAGCAGCCCCGACGCGGGTATCGGCTACGAGCAGTACTTC.